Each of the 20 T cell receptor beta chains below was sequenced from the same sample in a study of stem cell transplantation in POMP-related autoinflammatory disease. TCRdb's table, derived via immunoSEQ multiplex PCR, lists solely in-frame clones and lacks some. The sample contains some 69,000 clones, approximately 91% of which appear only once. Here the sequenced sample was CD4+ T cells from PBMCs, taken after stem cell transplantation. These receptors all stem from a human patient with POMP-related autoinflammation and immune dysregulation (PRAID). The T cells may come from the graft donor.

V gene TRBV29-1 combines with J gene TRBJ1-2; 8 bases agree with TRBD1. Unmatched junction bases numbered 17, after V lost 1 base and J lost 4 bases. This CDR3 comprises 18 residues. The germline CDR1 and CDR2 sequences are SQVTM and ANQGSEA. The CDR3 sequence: CSVEAPKIITGGGYGYTF. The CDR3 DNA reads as TGCAGCGTTGAAGCTCCGAAGATCATCACAGGGGGAGGCTATGGCTACACCTTC.

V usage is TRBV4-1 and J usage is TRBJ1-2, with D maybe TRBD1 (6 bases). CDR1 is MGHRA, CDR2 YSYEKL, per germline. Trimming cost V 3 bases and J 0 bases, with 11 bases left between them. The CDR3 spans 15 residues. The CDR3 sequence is CASSHGRTANYGYTF. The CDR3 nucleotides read TGCGCCAGCAGCCACGGAAGGACAGCTAACTATGGCTACACCTTC.

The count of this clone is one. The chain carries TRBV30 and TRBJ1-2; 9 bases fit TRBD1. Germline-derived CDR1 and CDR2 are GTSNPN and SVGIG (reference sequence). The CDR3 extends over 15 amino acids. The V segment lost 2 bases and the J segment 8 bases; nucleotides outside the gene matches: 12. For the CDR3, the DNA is TGTGCCTGGAGTTTTTCGGGACAGGGTCCGGAGGGCTACACCTTC. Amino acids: CAWSFSGQGPEGYTF. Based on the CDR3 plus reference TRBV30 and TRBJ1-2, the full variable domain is SQTIHQWPATLVQPVGSPLSLECTVEGTSNPNLYWYRQAAGRGLQLLFYSVGIGQISSEVPQNLSASRPQDRQFILSSKKLLLSDSGFYLCAWSFSGQGPEGYTFGSGTRLTVV.

In DNA, the CDR3 is TGTGCCAGCAGCAGGGGACTAGCGGGACTAGAGCAGTTCTTC. Translated: CASSRGLAGLEQFF. The V gene is TRBV5-4, the J gene TRBJ2-1; 13 bases line up with TRBD2. CDR3 length equals 14 residues. Germline V gene lookup returns CDR1 SGHNT and CDR2 YYREEE (reference sequence). V lost 4 bases and J lost 10; bases outside the gene matches: 5. The full variable domain, its missing parts supplied by reference TRBV5-4 and TRBJ2-1, is ETGVTQSPTHLIKTRGQQVTLRCSSQSGHNTVSWYQQALGQGPQFIFQYYREEENGRGNFPPRFSGLQFPNYSSELNVNALELDDSALYLCASSRGLAGLEQFFGPGTRLTVL.

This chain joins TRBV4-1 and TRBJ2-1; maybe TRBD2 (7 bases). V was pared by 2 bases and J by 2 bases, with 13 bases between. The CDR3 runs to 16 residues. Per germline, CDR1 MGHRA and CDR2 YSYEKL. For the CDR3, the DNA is TGCGCCAGCAGCCAACACCCGGGGGGCCCCTACAATGAGCAGTTCTTC. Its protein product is CASSQHPGGPYNEQFF.

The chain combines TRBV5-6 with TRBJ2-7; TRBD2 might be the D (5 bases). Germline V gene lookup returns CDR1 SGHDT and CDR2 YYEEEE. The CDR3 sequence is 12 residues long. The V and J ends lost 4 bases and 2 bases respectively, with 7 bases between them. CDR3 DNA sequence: TGTGCCAGCAGCCTAGCTCCCTACGAGCAGTACGTC. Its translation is CASSLAPYEQYV.

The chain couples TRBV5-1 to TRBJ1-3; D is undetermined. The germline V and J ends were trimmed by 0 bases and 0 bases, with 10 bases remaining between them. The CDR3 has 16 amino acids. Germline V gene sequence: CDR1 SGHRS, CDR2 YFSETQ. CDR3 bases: TGCGCCAGCAGCTTGGTCGGGGAAGGCTCTGGAAACACCATATATTTT. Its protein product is CASSLVGEGSGNTIYF.

The CDR3 DNA reads as TGTGCCAGCAGCTCCATGGGGGAAAAACTGTTTTTT. Translation gives CASSSMGEKLFF. The chain joins TRBV5-4 to TRBJ1-4; the D is unclear. CDR3 length: 12 residues. Trimming stripped 3 bases from V and 8 bases from J, with 8 bases between. The V gene's germline CDR1 is SGHNT and CDR2 YYREEE (reference sequence).

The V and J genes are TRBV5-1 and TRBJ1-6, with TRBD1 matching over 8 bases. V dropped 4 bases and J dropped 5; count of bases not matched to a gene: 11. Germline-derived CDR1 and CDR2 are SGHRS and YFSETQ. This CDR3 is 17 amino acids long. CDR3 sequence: CASSLGTGRKDNSPLHF. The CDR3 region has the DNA TGCGCCAGCAGCCTAGGGACAGGAAGGAAGGATAATTCACCCCTCCACTTT.

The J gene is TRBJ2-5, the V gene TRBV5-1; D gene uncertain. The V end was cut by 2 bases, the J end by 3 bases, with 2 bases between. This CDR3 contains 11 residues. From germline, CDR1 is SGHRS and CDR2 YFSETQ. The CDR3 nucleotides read TGCGCCAGCAGCTTCGAAGAGACCCAGTACTTC. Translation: CASSFEETQYF.

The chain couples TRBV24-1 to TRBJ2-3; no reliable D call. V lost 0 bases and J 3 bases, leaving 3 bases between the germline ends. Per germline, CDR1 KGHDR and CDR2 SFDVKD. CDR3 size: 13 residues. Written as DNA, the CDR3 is TGTGCCACCAGTGATTTGCGGACAGATACGCAGTATTTT. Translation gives CATSDLRTDTQYF.

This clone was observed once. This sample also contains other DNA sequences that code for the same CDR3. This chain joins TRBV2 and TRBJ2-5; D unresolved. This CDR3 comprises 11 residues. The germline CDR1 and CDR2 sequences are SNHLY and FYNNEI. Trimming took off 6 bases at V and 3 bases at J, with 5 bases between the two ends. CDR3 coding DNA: TGTGCCAGCAGCGAGGAAGAGACCCAGTACTTC. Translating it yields CASSEEETQYF.

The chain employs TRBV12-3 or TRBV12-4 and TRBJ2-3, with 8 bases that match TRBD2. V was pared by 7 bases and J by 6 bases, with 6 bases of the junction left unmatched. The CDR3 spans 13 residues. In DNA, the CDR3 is TGTGCCAGCACCAAGACTAGCGTTGATACGCAGTATTTT. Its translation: CASTKTSVDTQYF.

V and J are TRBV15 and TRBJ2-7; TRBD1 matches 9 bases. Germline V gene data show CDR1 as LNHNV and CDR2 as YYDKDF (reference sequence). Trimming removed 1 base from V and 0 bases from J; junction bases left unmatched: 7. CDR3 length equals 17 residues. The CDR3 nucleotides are TGTGCCACCAGCAGAGTAGCGCCGGGACAGGGCTCCTACGAGCAGTACTTC. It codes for CATSRVAPGQGSYEQYF.

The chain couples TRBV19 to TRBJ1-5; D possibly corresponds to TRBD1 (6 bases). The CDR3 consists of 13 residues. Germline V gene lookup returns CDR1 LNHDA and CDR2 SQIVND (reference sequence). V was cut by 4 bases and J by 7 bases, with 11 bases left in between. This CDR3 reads CASSTRQAQPQHF. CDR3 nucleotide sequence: TGTGCCAGTAGTACCCGACAGGCACAGCCCCAGCATTTT.

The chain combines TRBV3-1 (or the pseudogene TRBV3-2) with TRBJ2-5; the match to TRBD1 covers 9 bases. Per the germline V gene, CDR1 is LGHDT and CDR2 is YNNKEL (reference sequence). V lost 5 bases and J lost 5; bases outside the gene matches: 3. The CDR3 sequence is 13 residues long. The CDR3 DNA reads TGTGCCAGCAGCTACAGGGGGCGGGAGACCCAGTACTTC. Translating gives CASSYRGRETQYF.

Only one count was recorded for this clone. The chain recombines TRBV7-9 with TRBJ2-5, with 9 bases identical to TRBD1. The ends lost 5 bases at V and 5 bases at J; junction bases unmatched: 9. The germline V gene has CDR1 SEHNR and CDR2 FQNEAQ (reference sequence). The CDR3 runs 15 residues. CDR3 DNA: TGTGCCAGCAGCAAACAGGGGGCCGCGAGGGAGACCCAGTACTTC. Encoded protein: CASSKQGAARETQYF.

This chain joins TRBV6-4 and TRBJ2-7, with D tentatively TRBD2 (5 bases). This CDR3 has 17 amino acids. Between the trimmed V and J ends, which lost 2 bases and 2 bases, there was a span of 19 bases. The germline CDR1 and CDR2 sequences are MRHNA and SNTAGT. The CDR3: CASSDTLAGGSPYEQYV. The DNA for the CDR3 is TGTGCCAGCAGTGACACGTTGGCGGGCGGTTCCCCCTACGAGCAGTACGTC.

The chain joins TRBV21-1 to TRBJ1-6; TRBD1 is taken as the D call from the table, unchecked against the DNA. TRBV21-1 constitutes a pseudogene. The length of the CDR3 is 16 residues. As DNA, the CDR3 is TGTGCCAGCAGCAAATGGACAGGGGTAGATAATTCACCCCTCCACTTT. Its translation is CASSKWTGVDNSPLHF.

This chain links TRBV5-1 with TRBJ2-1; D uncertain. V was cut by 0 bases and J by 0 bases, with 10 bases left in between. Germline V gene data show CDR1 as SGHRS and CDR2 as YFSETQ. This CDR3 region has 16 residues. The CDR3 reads CASSLEVLSSYNEQFF. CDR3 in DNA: TGCGCCAGCAGCTTGGAGGTACTGAGCTCCTACAATGAGCAGTTCTTC.